One T cell receptor beta chain is described in this entry. This clonotype appeared many times. Its antigen is currently not known. No qualities accompany the bases; no much larger clone lies one base away. TCRdb names Illumina HiSeq 1500 as the instrument used. The public reads were reanalyzed by TCRdb: fastp trimming at Q25, MiXCR alignment, in-frame beta chains only. Entries that share a CDR3 protein sequence are merged under the most common genes and DNA. In this sample the table shows tens of thousands of distinct CDR3 sequences, about 4% of which occur a single time. Around a fifth of the sample is in the top ten clones. CDR1 and CDR2 (SGHTA, FQGNSA) derive from the germline V gene. After removal of 0 bases from V and 4 bases from J, the junction retains 8 bases not matched to a gene. The CDR3, from cysteine to phenylalanine, totals 18 residues. Only CDR3 DNA remains: 54 bases, in frame from the first base.

The data stem from a study of T cell repertoires in cytomegalovirus infection (dated by TCRdb to about 2019). A note on the overall study: Donor HLA type was relevant to the analysis, because carriage of CMV infection together with the matching HLA type was indicated by public TCR beta signatures. The study at large found these results: Carriers of CMV infection plus the relevant HLA type were discriminated by the cumulative frequency of public TCR beta family members in the study cohort and in an independent roughly 380-donor cohort. In the ex vivo response, HLA-C-restricted CMV-specific TCR beta clonotypes were dominant, and in two of eight donors the single most frequent clonotype came from this HLA-C-restricted group.

The V and J genes are TRBV7-2 and TRBJ2-5, with 13 bases matching TRBD2. Sequenced: PBMCs. The clonotype was recovered from a human donor in good health (CMV status not recorded). Some clones in this sample may be carry-over from other donors' samples. The CDR3 protein sequence reads: CASSLAVGLAGVRETQYF. The nucleotide sequence reads TGTGCCAGCAGCTTAGCCGTTGGACTAGCGGGAGTTAGAGAGACCCAGTACTTC.